The 14 T cell receptor beta chains below come from one sample, sequenced in a study of blood T cell repertoires in COVID-19. TCRdb's table, derived via immunoSEQ multiplex PCR, lists solely in-frame clones and lacks some. The table has about 110,000 clones, 75% to 90% seen once. Sequencing used peripheral blood. The receptors originated from a woman aged 60-70 years with COVID-19, enrolled during active disease.

The table lists this clone with a count of one. The genes are TRBV19 and TRBJ2-2, with TRBD2 identical over 16 bases. J gave up 6 bases and V 9 bases, and 10 bases lay outside the gene matches. In germline, CDR1 is LNHDA, CDR2 SQIVND (reference sequence). The CDR3 covers 17 residues. The CDR3 sequence: CASLPGLAGGSAGELFF. The CDR3 DNA sequence: TGTGCCAGCCTCCCGGGACTAGCGGGGGGGTCGGCCGGGGAGCTGTTTTTT.

The chain links TRBV4-2 to TRBJ1-2; D uncertain. V was shortened by 1 base and J by 0 bases, with 12 bases between the two germline ends. The CDR3 extends over 16 amino acids. Germline V gene sequence: CDR1 LGHNA, CDR2 YNFKEQ. The CDR3 reads CASSQAAHGSNYGYTF. CDR3 DNA sequence: TGTGCCAGCAGCCAAGCGGCCCACGGGTCTAACTATGGCTACACCTTC.

J is TRBJ1-2 and V is TRBV2; the D gene is possibly TRBD1 (6 bases). The CDR3 loop spans 14 amino acids. V lost 3 bases to trimming and J lost 3 bases, with 11 bases between them. The V gene's germline CDR1 is SNHLY and CDR2 FYNNEI. DNA of the CDR3: TGTGCCAGCAGTGAGTCAAGACAGGACTATGGCTACACCTTC. Translation gives CASSESRQDYGYTF.

The rearrangement joins TRBV6-5 to TRBJ1-4; D uncertain. Germline V CDR1 and CDR2: MNHEY, SVGAGI. V gave up 0 bases and J gave up 5 bases, with 13 bases separating them. The CDR3 spans 16 residues. The chain's CDR3 is CASSYSITAKNEKLFF. The CDR3 bases are TGTGCCAGCAGTTACTCTATTACAGCAAAGAATGAAAAACTGTTTTTT.

The chain uses TRBV4-1 and TRBJ1-5, with 11 bases aligning to TRBD1. CDR3 size: 19 residues. Germline assignment: CDR1 MGHRA and CDR2 YSYEKL. V trimming: 0 bases; J trimming: 2 bases; junction bases outside the gene matches: 9. The CDR3 region has the DNA TGCGCCAGCAGCCAAGAGCGGGGACAGGGGGTTGGTGGCAATCAGCCCCAGCATTTT. It translates to CASSQERGQGVGGNQPQHF.

This clone was detected once. J is TRBJ2-2 and V is TRBV5-1; no reliable D call. CDR1 is SGHRS and CDR2 is YFSETQ in the germline V gene. V was clipped by 3 bases and J by 8 bases, with 11 bases between them. The CDR3 contains 13 residues. The CDR3 DNA reads TGCGCCAGCAGCTACCCAGGTCAAGGGGAGCTGTTTTTT. This sequence encodes CASSYPGQGELFF.

This rearrangement joins TRBV14 to TRBJ1-5; tentative D call: TRBD1 (6 bases). Deletions cut 4 bases from V and 4 bases from J, with 11 bases between. The CDR3 is 14 amino acids. Germline V gene lookup returns CDR1 SGHDN and CDR2 FVKESK. This CDR3 is CASSPGTLNQPQHF. The CDR3 DNA reads TGTGCCAGCAGCCCCGGGACACTTAATCAGCCCCAGCATTTT.

The genes are TRBV5-1 and TRBJ2-2; 7 bases are shared with TRBD2. Germline V CDR1 and CDR2: SGHRS, YFSETQ. The trim removed 0 bases at V and 4 bases at J, leaving 0 bases unmatched. The CDR3 consists of 14 residues. The CDR3 protein is CASSLASGTGELFF. CDR3 coding DNA: TGCGCCAGCAGCTTGGCTAGCGGCACCGGGGAGCTGTTTTTT.

The chain has TRBV6-2 or TRBV6-3 and TRBJ1-1, with TRBD1 as a possible D gene (6 bases). The V gene lost 4 bases and the J gene lost 1 base, with 13 bases spanning the gap. Germline V CDR1 and CDR2: MNHEY, SVGEGT. CDR3 length equals 15 residues. DNA for the CDR3: TGTGCCAGCAGTTCCCTCCTGACAGGGAACACTGAAGCTTTCTTT. It codes for CASSSLLTGNTEAFF.

The chain employs TRBV19 and TRBJ2-1; TRBD1 aligns across 10 bases. This CDR3 comprises 14 residues. Per germline, CDR1 LNHDA and CDR2 SQIVND (reference sequence). V shed 6 bases, J shed 6 bases, and the junction held 5 bases outside the gene matches. The CDR3 is CASRFRTGGNEQFF. CDR3 nucleotide sequence: TGTGCCAGTAGGTTCAGGACAGGGGGCAATGAGCAGTTCTTC. Looking up the rest from reference TRBV19 and TRBJ2-1 gives the full variable domain: DGGITQSPKYLFRKEGQNVTLSCEQNLNHDAMYWYRQDPGQGLRLIYYSQIVNDFQKGDIAEGYSVSREKKESFPLTVTSAQKNPTAFYLCASRFRTGGNEQFFGPGTRLTVL.

The chain has TRBV21-1 and TRBJ1-6; the DNA was not compared with TRBD1, the D call given in the table. TRBV21-1 is annotated as a pseudogene. The CDR3 covers 17 residues. The CDR3 bases are TGTGCCAGCAGCAAGACCGGAAGGGGGCCCACATTTTCACCCCTCCACTTT. Protein sequence: CASSKTGRGPTFSPLHF.

The chain joins TRBV5-1 to TRBJ2-3; perhaps TRBD2 as D (7 bases). The length of the CDR3 is 16 residues. V lost 3 bases, J lost 5 bases, and 19 bases lay in between. In germline, CDR1 is SGHRS, CDR2 YFSETQ. The CDR3 coding sequence is TGCGCCAGCAGCTCTCTTGCTGGGGGGGCCCGAGATACGCAGTATTTT. This codes for CASSSLAGGARDTQYF. Drawing the rest from reference TRBV5-1 and TRBJ2-3, the complete variable domain is KAGVTQTPRYLIKTRGQQVTLSCSPISGHRSVSWYQQTPGQGLQFLFEYFSETQRNKGNFPGRFSGRQFSNSRSEMNVSTLELGDSALYLCASSSLAGGARDTQYFGPGTRLTVL.

The rearrangement links TRBV6-2 or TRBV6-3 to TRBJ1-6; tentative D call: TRBD1 (6 bases). The germline V gene encodes CDR1 MNHEY and CDR2 SVGEGT. This CDR3 comprises 14 residues. Trimming removed 6 bases from V and 7 bases from J, with 13 bases in between. CDR3 in amino acids: CASSRDILNSPLHF. The CDR3 DNA is TGTGCCAGCAGCCGGGACATCTTGAATTCACCCCTCCACTTT.

The chain has TRBV5-1 and TRBJ1-2; TRBD1 matches 7 bases. Per germline, CDR1 SGHRS and CDR2 YFSETQ. Trimming cost V 3 bases and J 4 bases; bases outside gene matches: 12. The CDR3 loop spans 16 amino acids. Here the CDR3 reads CASSSASGTAVYGYTF. The DNA for the CDR3 is TGCGCCAGCAGCTCAGCCTCCGGGACAGCCGTCTATGGCTACACCTTC.